This TCR beta chain comes out of a study of T cell repertoires in cytomegalovirus infection. The wider study: Peptides in the study included HLA-C-restricted and HLA-B-restricted CMV epitopes. General study points: Ex vivo responses were dominated by HLA-C-restricted CMV-specific TCR beta clonotypes. Identification of carriers of CMV plus the relevant HLA was achieved through cumulative public TCR beta family frequency.

Germline V gene data show CDR1 as SEHNR and CDR2 as FQNEAQ (reference sequence). The germline V and J ends were trimmed by 5 bases and 0 bases, with 17 bases remaining between them. The CDR3 sequence is 16 residues long. TCRdb redid the calling of the reads with MiXCR, one entry per CDR3 protein. The sample includes fewer than 850,000 distinct CDR3 sequences, 29% of them seen just once. Turning to this clonotype: The antigen remains undetermined.

The chain links TRBV7-9 to TRBJ2-7; tentatively, D is TRBD2 (5 bases). The receptor was isolated from a human donor in good health (CMV status not recorded). Some clones in this sample may be carry-over from other donors' samples. Source: cultured CD8+ T cells from PBMCs, taken from culture after CMV antigen stimulation. CDR3: CASSHREGESSYEQYV. CDR3 DNA: TGTGCCAGCAGCCACCGAGAGGGCGAGAGCTCCTACGAGCAGTACGTC.